The 8 T cell receptor beta chains below were found in one sample sequenced in a study of T cell responses to AZD1222 COVID-19 vaccine (dated by TCRdb to the early 2020s). Library generation was performed with the immunoSEQ multiplex PCR assay. Imported from immuneACCESS, the table was reduced by TCRdb to in-frame sequences with V and J called. These copies leave out some clones; in studies compared against another copy, an unresolved V gene accounts for under half, and the cause of the remainder is not known. The sample includes tens of thousands of clones, with 83% observed a single time. 1.3% of the sample is taken by the ten largest. The sample's time point, from its label and the paper: about 28 days (+/-7) after the second vaccine dose. The source material was peripheral blood, sampled 28 days after the second AZD1222 dose. Every receptor here comes from an adult who received the AZD1222 COVID-19 vaccine.

The J gene is TRBJ1-6, the V gene TRBV7-3, with D unclear. The germline V and J ends were trimmed by 0 bases and 8 bases, with 8 bases remaining between them. The CDR3 runs 14 residues. Per germline, CDR1 SGHTA and CDR2 FQGTGA. The CDR3 loop reads CASSLTGSDSPLHF. The CDR3, as DNA: TGTGCCAGCAGCTTAACGGGGTCCGATTCACCCCTCCACTTT.

The chain employs TRBV18 and TRBJ2-1, with TRBD2 matching 9 bases. V trimming: 0 bases; J trimming: 10 bases; junction bases outside the gene matches: 10. Germline V gene lookup returns CDR1 KGHSH and CDR2 LQKENI. The CDR3 runs 16 residues. Here the CDR3 reads CASSPPDLAGLWEQFF. In DNA, the CDR3 is TGTGCCAGCTCACCACCTGACCTAGCGGGACTTTGGGAGCAGTTCTTC. The variable domain in full, completed from reference TRBV18 and TRBJ2-1, reads NAGVMQNPRHLVRRRGQEARLRCSPMKGHSHVYWYRQLPEEGLKFMVYLQKENIIDESGMPKERFSAEFPKEGPSILRIQQVVRGDSAAYFCASSPPDLAGLWEQFFGPGTRLTVL.

The rearrangement links TRBV30 to TRBJ2-3, with a weak D call TRBD1 (6 bases). Germline V gives CDR1 GTSNPN, CDR2 SVGIG (reference sequence). The CDR3 has 12 residues. Trimming stripped 1 base from V and 11 bases from J, with 13 bases between. This CDR3 is CAWSGQGRLQYF. CDR3 bases: TGTGCCTGGAGTGGGCAGGGGCGCTTGCAGTATTTT. The complete variable domain, with remaining parts taken from reference TRBV30 and TRBJ2-3, reads SQTIHQWPATLVQPVGSPLSLECTVEGTSNPNLYWYRQAAGRGLQLLFYSVGIGQISSEVPQNLSASRPQDRQFILSSKKLLLSDSGFYLCAWSGQGRLQYFGPGTRLTVL.

The CDR3 DNA reads TGTGCCAGCAGTTTTTCCGGGAGGAACACCGGGGAGCTGTTTTTT. It yields the protein CASSFSGRNTGELFF. This sequence joins TRBV28 and TRBJ2-2; D perhaps matches TRBD2 (6 bases). CDR1 MDHEN and CDR2 SYDVKM come from the germline V gene. Trimming pared 3 bases from V and 1 base from J, leaving 9 bases between. CDR3 size: 15 residues. Based on the CDR3 plus reference TRBV28 and TRBJ2-2, the full variable domain is DVKVTQSSRYLVKRTGEKVFLECVQDMDHENMFWYRQDPGLGLRLIYFSYDVKMKEKGDIPEGYSVSREKKERFSLILESASTNQTSMYLCASSFSGRNTGELFFGEGSRLTVL.

The chain employs TRBV2 and TRBJ2-6; TRBD2 might be the D (5 bases). In germline, CDR1 is SNHLY, CDR2 FYNNEI. V gave up 7 bases and J gave up 0 bases, with 13 bases separating them. CDR3 size: 16 residues. The CDR3 loop is CASTPVEASGANVLTF. CDR3 nucleotides: TGTGCCAGCACCCCAGTGGAGGCCTCTGGGGCCAACGTCCTGACTTTC.

The V and J genes are TRBV2 and TRBJ1-5, with D maybe TRBD1 (5 bases). The length of the CDR3 is 14 residues. The V end was cut by 6 bases, the J end by 1 base, with 10 bases between. Per the germline V gene, CDR1 is SNHLY and CDR2 is FYNNEI. CDR3 loop: CASSSGQSNQPQHF. CDR3 nucleotide sequence: TGTGCCAGCAGCTCCGGACAAAGCAATCAGCCCCAGCATTTT.

The chain recombines TRBV29-1 with TRBJ1-2, with 9 bases lining up with TRBD1. CDR3 length equals 13 residues. Germline V CDR1 and CDR2: SQVTM, ANQGSEA. V shed 4 bases, J shed 2 bases, and the junction held 2 bases outside the gene matches. The CDR3 is CSVGDRANYGYTF. The CDR3 region has the DNA TGCAGCGTTGGGGACAGGGCCAACTATGGCTACACCTTC.

The rearrangement links TRBV4-1 to TRBJ2-7; unclear D gene. CDR1 and CDR2 from the germline V gene are MGHRA and YSYEKL. V lost 1 base and J 3 bases, leaving 13 bases between the germline ends. CDR3 length equals 15 residues. The CDR3 protein is CASSQVLESYYEQYF. The CDR3 bases are TGCGCCAGCAGCCAAGTCCTAGAGAGCTACTACGAGCAGTACTTC.